The rows below give T cell receptor beta chains drawn from one sample of a study of spatial heterogeneity in lung cancer. Each CDR3 protein is one row after TCRdb ran MiXCR on the 5' RACE reads. The sample records some 1,200 distinct CDR3 sequences, roughly 27% being singletons. The material was PBMCs, obtained at follow-up. The receptors shown here come from a male donor with early-stage non-small cell lung cancer. The CDR3 runs from the conserved cysteine through the conserved F or W. D genes are given only for firm matches.

d_gene: TRBD1
v_gene: TRBV18
j_gene: TRBJ2-7
len: 13
CDR3aa: CASSPGQSYEQYF

d_gene: -
v_gene: TRBV15
j_gene: TRBJ2-7
len: 12
CDR3aa: CATSRDPYEQYF

d_gene: -
v_gene: TRBV9
j_gene: TRBJ2-3
len: 14
CDR3aa: CASSGGTSADTQYF

d_gene: -
v_gene: TRBV7-8
j_gene: TRBJ2-5
len: 15
CDR3aa: CASSLGAGRQETQYF

d_gene: -
v_gene: TRBV11-2
j_gene: TRBJ2-6
len: 16
CDR3aa: CASSVGRVSGANVLTF

d_gene: TRBD2
v_gene: TRBV20-1
j_gene: TRBJ2-7
len: 15
CDR3aa: CSASGVETSNYEQYF

d_gene: -
v_gene: TRBV29-1
j_gene: TRBJ1-4
len: 15
CDR3aa: CSVSDGITTNEKLFF

d_gene: -
v_gene: TRBV30
j_gene: TRBJ2-1
len: 12
CDR3aa: CAWSVLANEQFF

d_gene: TRBD2
v_gene: TRBV7-6
j_gene: TRBJ2-7
len: 16
CDR3aa: CASSLGTSGGSYEQYF

d_gene: -
v_gene: TRBV23-1
j_gene: TRBJ2-7
len: 13
CDR3aa: CASSGHPSVEQYF

d_gene: -
v_gene: TRBV7-6
j_gene: TRBJ2-1
len: 13
CDR3aa: CASSLGPDNEQFF

d_gene: -
v_gene: TRBV6-6
j_gene: TRBJ2-5
len: 14
CDR3aa: CASTLGGGMKTQYF

d_gene: TRBD2
v_gene: TRBV28
j_gene: TRBJ2-7
len: 14
CDR3aa: CASSPPTSGSEQYF

d_gene: -
v_gene: TRBV4-1
j_gene: TRBJ2-1
len: 13
CDR3aa: CASSQDWSNEQFF

d_gene: TRBD2
v_gene: TRBV6-2/TRBV6-3
j_gene: TRBJ2-3
len: 16
CDR3aa: CASSSGLAGMGDTQYF

d_gene: TRBD2
v_gene: TRBV2
j_gene: TRBJ2-1
len: 13
CDR3aa: CASSQGLVGEQFF

d_gene: TRBD2
v_gene: TRBV4-1
j_gene: TRBJ2-1
len: 20
CDR3aa: CASSQGLAAGGPASADEQFF

d_gene: -
v_gene: TRBV5-1
j_gene: TRBJ1-1
len: 15
CDR3aa: CASSLSEGTNTEAFF

d_gene: -
v_gene: TRBV7-9
j_gene: TRBJ1-5
len: 15
CDR3aa: CASSTTGPGNQPQHF

d_gene: -
v_gene: TRBV6-5
j_gene: TRBJ2-3
len: 12
CDR3aa: CASSRTRETQYF

d_gene: TRBD1
v_gene: TRBV7-2
j_gene: TRBJ1-1
len: 15
CDR3aa: CASRSQGEVNTEAFF

d_gene: -
v_gene: TRBV30
j_gene: TRBJ1-5
len: 12
CDR3aa: CAWSGGDQPQHF